One T cell receptor (beta chain) is described in this entry. The sample belongs to a study of cytomegalovirus exposure and HLA in healthy donors. Losses at the gene ends were 5 bases for V and 2 bases for J; bases not matched to a gene: 9. Germline CDR1 is PRHDT and CDR2 is FYEKMQ (reference sequence). The CDR3 covers 17 residues. A multiplex PCR was run with 60 Vbeta primers and 13 Jbeta primers. Method: immunoSEQ multiplex PCR; TCRdb's copy keeps in-frame clones and lacks some. This listing includes roughly 120,000 clones. This TCR was sampled from a man in his forties in good health and CMV-seronegative. This sequence joins TRBV13 and TRBJ2-3, with 11 bases lining up with TRBD2. The sequencing input was PBMCs. This chain's CDR3 is CASSSGTSGSYTDTQYF. CDR3 bases: TGTGCCAGCAGCAGCGGGACTAGCGGTTCTTACACAGATACGCAGTATTTT.